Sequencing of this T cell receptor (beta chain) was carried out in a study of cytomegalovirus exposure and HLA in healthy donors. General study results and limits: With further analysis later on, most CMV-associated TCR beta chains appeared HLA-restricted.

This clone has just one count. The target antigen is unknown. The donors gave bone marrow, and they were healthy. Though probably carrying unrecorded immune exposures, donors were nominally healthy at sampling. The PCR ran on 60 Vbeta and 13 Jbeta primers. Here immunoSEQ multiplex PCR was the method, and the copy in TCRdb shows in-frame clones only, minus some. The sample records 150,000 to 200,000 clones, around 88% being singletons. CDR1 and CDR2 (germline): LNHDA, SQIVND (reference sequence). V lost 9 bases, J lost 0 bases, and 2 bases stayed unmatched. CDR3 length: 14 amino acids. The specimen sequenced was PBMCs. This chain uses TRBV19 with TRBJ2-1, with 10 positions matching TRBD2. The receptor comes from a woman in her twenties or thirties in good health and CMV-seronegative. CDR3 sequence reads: CASRTSGSYNEQFF. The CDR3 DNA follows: TGTGCCAGCAGGACTAGCGGCTCCTACAATGAGCAGTTCTTC.